Sequencing of this TCR beta chain was carried out in a study of tissue T cells after allogeneic stem cell transplantation. Findings of the study overall: The patient cohort was small and clinically heterogeneous, with limited sampling depth. Shared clones across patients were few; motif clustering revealed tissue-specific shared signatures.

Method: immunoSEQ multiplex PCR; TCRdb's copy keeps in-frame clones and lacks some. The sample contains approximately 12,000 clones, 70% of which appear only once. Trimming removed 1 base from V and 4 bases from J, with 5 bases in between. Germline assignment: CDR1 SNHLY and CDR2 FYNNEI. The CDR3 contains 13 residues. This clone was counted a single time. Its antigen is not known. The sample carries other DNA sequences with the same CDR3. Comparators without hematopoietic cell transplant had other cancers, at least five gastrointestinal samples, and no known gastrointestinal disease. The chain combines TRBV2 with TRBJ1-5, with a possible D match to TRBD1 (5 bases). The receptor was derived from a woman between 18 and 50 years old with breast cancer. Here the sequenced sample was tissue from the right colon, taken at autopsy. CDR3 region: CASSEEGNQPQHF. The CDR3 DNA sequence: TGTGCCAGCAGTGAAGAGGGGAATCAGCCCCAGCATTTT.